This T cell receptor beta chain was obtained from a study of vaccination and CD4 T cells after COVID-19. Concerning this clonotype: What it binds is unknown.

Treatment here: roughly ten-day PBMC culture with coronavirus spike peptide pools or control peptides (ViraFEST assay). Sequenced with the Oncomine TCR Beta short-read assay was DNA taken from cultured CD4+ T cells. DNA came from CD4+ T cells after culture. TCRdb fed the PCR reads into MiXCR, producing one record per CDR3 protein. The sample holds fewer than 3,000 distinct CDR3 sequences; around 82% are singletons and the top ten take roughly a third. There are 14 residues in the CDR3. Trimming removed 7 bases at V and 4 bases at J, with 14 bases between. Germline V gene sequence: CDR1 MNHNS, CDR2 SASEGT.

This receptor was taken from a human donor who had recovered from COVID-19. Sequencing was performed on CD4+ T cells from blood, cultured in vitro. V is TRBV6-1 and J is TRBJ1-5, with D hard to call. The CDR3 bases are TGTGCCAGCATCGACGGGTGGTGGAATCAGCCCCAGCATTTT. This sequence encodes CASIDGWWNQPQHF.